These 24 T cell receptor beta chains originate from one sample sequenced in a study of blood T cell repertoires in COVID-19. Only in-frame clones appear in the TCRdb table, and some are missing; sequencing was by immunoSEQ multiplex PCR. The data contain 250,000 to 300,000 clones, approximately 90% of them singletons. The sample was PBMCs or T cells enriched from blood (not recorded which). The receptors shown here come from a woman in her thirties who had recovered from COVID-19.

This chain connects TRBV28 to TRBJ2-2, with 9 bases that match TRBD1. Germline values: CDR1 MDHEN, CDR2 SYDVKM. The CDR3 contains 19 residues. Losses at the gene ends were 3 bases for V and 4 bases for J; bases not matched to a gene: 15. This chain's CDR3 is CASSLGQGAWIFFTGELFF. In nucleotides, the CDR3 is TGTGCCAGCAGTTTGGGACAGGGCGCGTGGATTTTCTTCACCGGGGAGCTGTTTTTT.

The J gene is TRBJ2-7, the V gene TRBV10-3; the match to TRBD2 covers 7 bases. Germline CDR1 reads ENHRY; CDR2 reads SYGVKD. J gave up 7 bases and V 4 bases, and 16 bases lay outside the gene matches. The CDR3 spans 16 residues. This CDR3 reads CAISGAKRDPPGEQYF. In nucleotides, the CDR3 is TGTGCCATCAGTGGGGCGAAGCGGGACCCGCCGGGGGAGCAGTACTTC.

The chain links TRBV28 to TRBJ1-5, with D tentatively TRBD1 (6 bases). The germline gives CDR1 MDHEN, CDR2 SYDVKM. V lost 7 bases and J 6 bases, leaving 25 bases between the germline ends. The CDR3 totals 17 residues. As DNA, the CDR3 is TGTGCCAGCACCCTGTCAGGGGCCCCAATCAGGGGTCAGCCCCAGCATTTT. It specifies CASTLSGAPIRGQPQHF. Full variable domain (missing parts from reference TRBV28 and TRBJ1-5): DVKVTQSSRYLVKRTGEKVFLECVQDMDHENMFWYRQDPGLGLRLIYFSYDVKMKEKGDIPEGYSVSREKKERFSLILESASTNQTSMYLCASTLSGAPIRGQPQHFGDGTRLSIL.

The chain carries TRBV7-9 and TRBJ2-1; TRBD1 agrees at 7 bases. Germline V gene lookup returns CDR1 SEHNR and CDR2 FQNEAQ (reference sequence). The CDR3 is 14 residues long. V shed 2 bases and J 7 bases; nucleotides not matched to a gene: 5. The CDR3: CASSLSTRGNEQFF. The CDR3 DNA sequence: TGTGCCAGCAGCTTAAGTACCAGGGGGAATGAGCAGTTCTTC. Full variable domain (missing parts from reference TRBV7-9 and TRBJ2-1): DTGVSQNPRHKITKRGQNVTFRCDPISEHNRLYWYRQTLGQGPEFLTYFQNEAQLEKSRLLSDRFSAERPKGSFSTLEIQRTEQGDSAMYLCASSLSTRGNEQFFGPGTRLTVL.

The CDR3 is CASRGLAGGTGELFF. The DNA for the CDR3 is TGTGCCAGCAGAGGACTAGCGGGGGGGACCGGGGAGCTGTTTTTT. The V and J genes are TRBV6-6 and TRBJ2-2, with 15 bases matching TRBD2. The CDR3 is made up of 15 amino acids. The germline gives CDR1 MNHNY, CDR2 SVGAGI (reference sequence). V shed 6 bases and J 5 bases; nucleotides not matched to a gene: 1.

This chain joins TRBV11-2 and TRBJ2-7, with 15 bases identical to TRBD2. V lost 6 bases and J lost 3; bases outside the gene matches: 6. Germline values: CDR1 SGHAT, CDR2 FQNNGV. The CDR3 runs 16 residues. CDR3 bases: TGTGCCAGCAGTCGGACTAGCGGGAGGGCCAGCTACGAGCAGTACTTC. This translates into CASSRTSGRASYEQYF.

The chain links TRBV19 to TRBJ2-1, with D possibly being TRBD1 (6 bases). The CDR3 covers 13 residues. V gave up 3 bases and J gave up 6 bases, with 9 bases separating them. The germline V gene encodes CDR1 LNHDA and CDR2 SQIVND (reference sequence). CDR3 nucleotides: TGTGCCAGTAGTATCCAACAGGGCAATGAGCAGTTCTTC. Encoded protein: CASSIQQGNEQFF. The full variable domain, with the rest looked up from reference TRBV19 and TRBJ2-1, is DGGITQSPKYLFRKEGQNVTLSCEQNLNHDAMYWYRQDPGQGLRLIYYSQIVNDFQKGDIAEGYSVSREKKESFPLTVTSAQKNPTAFYLCASSIQQGNEQFFGPGTRLTVL.

The CDR3 region has the DNA TGCGCCAGCAGCTTGGCTAACACTGAAGCTTTCTTT. As protein: CASSLANTEAFF. The V call is TRBV5-1, the J call TRBJ1-1; D remains unclear. The length of the CDR3 is 12 residues. Trimming pared 0 bases from V and 2 bases from J, leaving 2 bases between. In germline, CDR1 is SGHRS, CDR2 YFSETQ.

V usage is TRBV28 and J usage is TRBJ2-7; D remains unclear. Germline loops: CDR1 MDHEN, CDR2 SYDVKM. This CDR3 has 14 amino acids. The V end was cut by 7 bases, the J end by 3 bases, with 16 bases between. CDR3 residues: CASTPSLADYEQYF. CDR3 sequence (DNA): TGTGCCAGCACCCCTAGTTTGGCGGACTACGAGCAGTACTTC.

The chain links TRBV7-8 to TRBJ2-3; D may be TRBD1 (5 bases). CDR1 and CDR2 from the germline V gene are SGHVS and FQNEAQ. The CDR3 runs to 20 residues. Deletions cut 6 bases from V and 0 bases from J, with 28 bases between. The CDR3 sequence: CASRDSRAARTDTSTDTQYF. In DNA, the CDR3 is TGTGCCAGCAGGGATAGCAGGGCAGCCCGGACGGACACTAGCACAGATACGCAGTATTTT.

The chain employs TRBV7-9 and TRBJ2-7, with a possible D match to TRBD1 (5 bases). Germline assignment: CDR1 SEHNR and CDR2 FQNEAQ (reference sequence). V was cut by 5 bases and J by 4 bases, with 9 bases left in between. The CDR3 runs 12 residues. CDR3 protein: CASSRQMYEQYF. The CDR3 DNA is TGTGCCAGCAGCCGACAGATGTACGAGCAGTACTTC.

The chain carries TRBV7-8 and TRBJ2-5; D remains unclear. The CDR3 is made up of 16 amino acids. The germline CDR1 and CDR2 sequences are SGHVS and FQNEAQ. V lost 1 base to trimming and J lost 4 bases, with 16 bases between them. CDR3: CASSLVVVGRGETQYF. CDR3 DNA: TGTGCCAGCAGCTTAGTGGTGGTAGGTCGAGGAGAGACCCAGTACTTC.

The CDR3 DNA follows: TGTGCCAGCAGCCGCGGGGGACAGGGACCGAACACTGAAGCTTTCTTT. Its translation: CASSRGGQGPNTEAFF. The V and J genes are TRBV5-4 and TRBJ1-1, with 9 bases matching TRBD1. The V gene's germline CDR1 is SGHNT and CDR2 YYREEE (reference sequence). The CDR3 spans 16 residues. V was pared by 4 bases and J by 1 base, with 8 bases of the junction left unmatched.

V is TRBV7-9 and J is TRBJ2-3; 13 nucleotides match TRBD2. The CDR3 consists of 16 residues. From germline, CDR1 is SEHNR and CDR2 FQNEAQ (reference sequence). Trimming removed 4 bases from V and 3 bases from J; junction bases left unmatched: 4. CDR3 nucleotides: TGTGCCAGCAGCTCGCGGACTAGCGGGAGTACAGATACGCAGTATTTT. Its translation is CASSSRTSGSTDTQYF. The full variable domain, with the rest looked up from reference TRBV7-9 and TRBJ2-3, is DTGVSQNPRHKITKRGQNVTFRCDPISEHNRLYWYRQTLGQGPEFLTYFQNEAQLEKSRLLSDRFSAERPKGSFSTLEIQRTEQGDSAMYLCASSSRTSGSTDTQYFGPGTRLTVL.

In DNA, the CDR3 is TGTGCCAGCAGTTACGGGGCGGGGGGAAACACCGGGGAGCTGTTTTTT. Protein product: CASSYGAGGNTGELFF. The V call is TRBV6-5, the J call TRBJ2-2; 8 nucleotides agree with TRBD2. V lost 2 bases to trimming and J lost 2 bases; unmatched junction nucleotides: 4. Germline CDR1 reads MNHEY; CDR2 reads SVGAGI. The CDR3 is made up of 16 amino acids.

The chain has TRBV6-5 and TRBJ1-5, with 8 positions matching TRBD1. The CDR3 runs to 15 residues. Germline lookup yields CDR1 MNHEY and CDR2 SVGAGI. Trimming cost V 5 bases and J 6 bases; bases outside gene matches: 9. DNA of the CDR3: TGTGCCAGCAGTCGACAGGGGTATGGGAGTCAGCCCCAGCATTTT. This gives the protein CASSRQGYGSQPQHF.

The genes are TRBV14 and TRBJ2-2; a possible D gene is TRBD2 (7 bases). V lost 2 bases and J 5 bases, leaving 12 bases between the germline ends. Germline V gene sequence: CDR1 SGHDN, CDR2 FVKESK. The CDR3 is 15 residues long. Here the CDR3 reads CASSQIRGGTGELFF. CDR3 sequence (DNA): TGTGCCAGCAGCCAAATCAGGGGAGGGACCGGGGAGCTGTTTTTT.

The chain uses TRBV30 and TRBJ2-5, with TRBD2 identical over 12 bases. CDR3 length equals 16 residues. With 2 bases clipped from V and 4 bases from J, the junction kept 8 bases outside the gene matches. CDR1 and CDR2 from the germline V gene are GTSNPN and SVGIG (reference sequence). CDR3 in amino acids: CAWSRRGGLAGETQYF. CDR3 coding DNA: TGTGCCTGGAGTAGGCGAGGGGGACTAGCGGGAGAGACCCAGTACTTC. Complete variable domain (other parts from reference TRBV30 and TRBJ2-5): SQTIHQWPATLVQPVGSPLSLECTVEGTSNPNLYWYRQAAGRGLQLLFYSVGIGQISSEVPQNLSASRPQDRQFILSSKKLLLSDSGFYLCAWSRRGGLAGETQYFGPGTRLLVL.

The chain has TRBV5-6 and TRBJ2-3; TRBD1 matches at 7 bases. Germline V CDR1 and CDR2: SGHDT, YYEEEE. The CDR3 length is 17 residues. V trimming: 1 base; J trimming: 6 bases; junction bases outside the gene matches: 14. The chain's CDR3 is CASSLYGKTGFIDTQYF. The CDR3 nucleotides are TGTGCCAGCAGCTTGTACGGGAAGACAGGGTTCATCGATACGCAGTATTTT.

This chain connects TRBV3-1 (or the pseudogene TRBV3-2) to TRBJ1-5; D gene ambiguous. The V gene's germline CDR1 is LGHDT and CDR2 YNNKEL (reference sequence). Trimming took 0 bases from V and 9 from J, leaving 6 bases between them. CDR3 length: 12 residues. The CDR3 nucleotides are TGTGCCAGCAGCCAAGAGTCAGGGCCCCAGCATTTT. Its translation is CASSQESGPQHF.

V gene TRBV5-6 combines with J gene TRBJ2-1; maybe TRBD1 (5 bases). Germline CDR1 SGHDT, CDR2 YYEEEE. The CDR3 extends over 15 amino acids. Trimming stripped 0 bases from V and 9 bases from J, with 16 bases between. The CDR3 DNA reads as TGTGCCAGCAGCTTGGAATCTTCGGCAGACAGTGAGCAGTTCTTC. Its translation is CASSLESSADSEQFF.

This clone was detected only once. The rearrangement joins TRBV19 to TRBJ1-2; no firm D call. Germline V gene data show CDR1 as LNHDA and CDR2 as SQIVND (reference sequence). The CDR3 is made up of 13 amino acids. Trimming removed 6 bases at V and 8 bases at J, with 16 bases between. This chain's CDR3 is CASSIGLLGGYTF. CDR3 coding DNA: TGTGCCAGTAGCATCGGACTTTTGGGGGGCTACACCTTC.

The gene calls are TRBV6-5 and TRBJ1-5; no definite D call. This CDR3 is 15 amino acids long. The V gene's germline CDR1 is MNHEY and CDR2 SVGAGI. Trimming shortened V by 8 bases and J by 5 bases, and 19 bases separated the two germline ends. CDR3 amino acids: CASGPPSPTYQPQHF. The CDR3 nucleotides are TGTGCCAGCGGGCCGCCAAGTCCTACCTATCAGCCCCAGCATTTT.

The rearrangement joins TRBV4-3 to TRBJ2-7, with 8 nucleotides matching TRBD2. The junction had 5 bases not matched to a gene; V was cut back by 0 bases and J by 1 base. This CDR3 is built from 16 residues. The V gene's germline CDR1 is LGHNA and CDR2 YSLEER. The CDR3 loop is CASSQELGGRSYEQYF. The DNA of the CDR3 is TGCGCCAGCAGCCAAGAATTGGGCGGGAGGTCCTACGAGCAGTACTTC.